This paragraph covers one TCR beta chain sequence. Its antigen remains unidentified. No base-level quality is on record; no much larger clone is a single base apart. Collaborating institutions collected whole blood in K2EDTA tubes following their own protocols. For TCRbeta analysis, collaborators shipped samples as frozen whole blood, isolated PBMCs, or DNA extracted from either of those sample types. This entry belongs to a study of blood T cell repertoires in COVID-19 (dated by TCRdb to between 2020 and 2021). At the level of the whole study: Samples covering the acute and convalescent phases of COVID-19 were provided by collaborators in the United States, Italy and Spain. Samples were obtained from the ongoing ImmuneRACE study (first 160 participants) and from some 1,200 subjects provided by 6 global collaborators. Where available, HLA class I and class II types were taken from metadata supplied by the sample provider and were not determined by assay-based typing. The material from the prospective study consisted of cDNA or gDNA derived from T cells, B-cell-depleted T cells, or PBMCs. The repertoires were released in a freely available public database intended as a resource for research on the immune response to SARS-CoV-2. Subjects who had been exposed to COVID-19, were actively infected with it, or had recovered from it provided the deeply sampled blood TCRbeta repertoires that made up the dataset. Sample metadata almost always included a de-identified subject ID, COVID-19 status, age in years and sex. What the study reported, not specific to this receptor: How much clinical and demographic metadata was included differed by source and by participant, and the metadata was provided uncurated.

CDR1 MDHEN and CDR2 SYDVKM were looked up in the germline V gene. Reading from cysteine to phenylalanine, the CDR3 counts 13 amino acids. The DNA shown is the 39-base CDR3, in frame from base 1. Trimming removed 7 bases from V and 6 bases from J; the gene matches leave 6 bases unexplained. The immunoSEQ Assay, a bias-controlled multiplex PCR, was used to amplify TCRbeta CDR3 regions from genomic DNA. The authors processed their data as follows. Within the assay, amplification of reference gene primers was used to estimate how many nucleated cells each sample contained. To quantify the absolute abundance of each unique TCRbeta CDR3 rearrangement, sequence reads were collapsed and filtered. For each sample, productive Simpson clonality was calculated by taking the square root of Simpson's diversity index across productive rearrangements. Here the immuneACCESS table is served through TCRdb, limited to in-frame sequences with V and J called. Missing clones are a known gap in these copies; in checked studies unresolved V genes cover under half, and the rest lacks a known reason. That table gives V, J and clone size, and the DNA gave D and trimming. This sample is represented by 200,000 or so clones; about three quarters of them were singletons. Clones ranked in the top ten supply roughly 6% of the sample.

The V gene is TRBV28 and the J gene is TRBJ1-5; TRBD1 matches 7 bases in the middle. The sequence came from a woman in her 70s with acute or convalescent COVID-19. The sequencing input was peripheral blood. The encoded CDR3 is CASMRGHSQPQHF. The DNA reads TGTGCCAGCATGAGGGGGCACAGTCAGCCCCAGCATTTT.